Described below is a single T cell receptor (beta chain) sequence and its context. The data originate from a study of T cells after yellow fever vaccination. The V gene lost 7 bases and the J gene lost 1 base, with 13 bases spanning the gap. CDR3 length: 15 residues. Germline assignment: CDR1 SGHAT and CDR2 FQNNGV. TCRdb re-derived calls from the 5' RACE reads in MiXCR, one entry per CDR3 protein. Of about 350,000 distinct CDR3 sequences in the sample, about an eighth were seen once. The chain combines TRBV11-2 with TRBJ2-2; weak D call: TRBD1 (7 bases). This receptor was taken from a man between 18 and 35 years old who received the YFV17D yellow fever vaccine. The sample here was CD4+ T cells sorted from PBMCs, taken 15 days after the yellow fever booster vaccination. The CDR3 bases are TGTGCCAGCATCCGACAGGGACTGAACACCGGGGAGCTGTTTTTT. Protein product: CASIRQGLNTGELFF.